The text below deals with one T cell receptor beta chain. Its matching antigen is unknown. The record originates from a study of T cell repertoires in cytomegalovirus infection. Study context: CMV epitopes that were recently identified and HLA-C-restricted were used alongside well-studied HLA-B-restricted ones. Overall study results and limits: The response measured ex vivo was dominated by TCR beta clonotypes (HLA-C-restricted and CMV-specific).

V was clipped by 1 base and J by 7 bases, with 14 bases between them. Germline V lookup: CDR1 SEHNR, CDR2 FQNEAQ (reference sequence). CDR3 length: 14 amino acids. TCRdb reanalysed the reads using MiXCR and keeps one entry per CDR3 protein. Of roughly 700,000 distinct CDR3 sequences in the sample, around a third were seen once. The V gene is TRBV7-9, the J gene TRBJ2-7; D not resolved. The receptor's source is a human donor in good health (CMV status not recorded). Some clones in this sample may be carry-over from other donors' samples. This specimen consisted of cultured PBMCs, obtained from culture after CMV antigen stimulation. DNA for the CDR3: TGTGCCAGCAGCTTAGAGGGCACGGCCGGGGAGCAGTACTTC. Its translation: CASSLEGTAGEQYF. Full variable domain (outside the CDR3, taken from reference TRBV7-9 and TRBJ2-7): DTGVSQNPRHKITKRGQNVTFRCDPISEHNRLYWYRQTLGQGPEFLTYFQNEAQLEKSRLLSDRFSAERPKGSFSTLEIQRTEQGDSAMYLCASSLEGTAGEQYFGPGTRLTVT.